These 17 T cell receptor beta chains originate from one sample sequenced in a study of cytomegalovirus exposure and HLA in healthy donors. Primers for the PCR totalled 60 Vbeta and 13 Jbeta. Method: immunoSEQ multiplex PCR; TCRdb's copy keeps in-frame clones and lacks some. The table has about 62,000 clones, around three quarters seen once. Sample: PBMCs. The receptor set was obtained from a man aged 55-75 years in good health and CMV-seropositive.

This chain links TRBV5-1 with TRBJ1-2; D may be TRBD1 (5 bases). Germline assignment: CDR1 SGHRS and CDR2 YFSETQ. This CDR3 region has 17 residues. Trimming removed 0 bases from V and 0 bases from J, with 15 bases in between. Here the CDR3 reads CASSLGPLGPANYGYTF. Here the CDR3 DNA reads TGCGCCAGCAGCTTGGGCCCTTTGGGGCCTGCTAACTATGGCTACACCTTC.

V is TRBV11-2 and J is TRBJ2-1; 7 bases are shared with TRBD2. The J segment lost 6 bases and the V segment lost 5 bases, leaving 19 bases of the junction unmatched. The CDR3 loop spans 18 amino acids. In germline, CDR1 is SGHAT, CDR2 FQNNGV. The CDR3 sequence is CASSQLSGIPLDGNEQFF. CDR3 nucleotides: TGTGCCAGCAGCCAACTCAGCGGGATCCCCTTGGACGGCAATGAGCAGTTCTTC.

The J gene is TRBJ2-5, the V gene TRBV2; weak D call: TRBD1 (7 bases). The CDR3 consists of 14 residues. Trimming pared 3 bases from V and 5 bases from J, leaving 13 bases between. Per the germline V gene, CDR1 is SNHLY and CDR2 is FYNNEI. The CDR3 DNA follows: TGTGCCAGCAGTGACCAGGGGGGTGGCGAGACCCAGTACTTC. Protein product: CASSDQGGGETQYF. The variable domain in full, completed from reference TRBV2 and TRBJ2-5, reads EPEVTQTPSHQVTQMGQEVILRCVPISNHLYFYWYRQILGQKVEFLVSFYNNEISEKSEIFDDQFSVERPDGSNFTLKIRSTKLEDSAMYFCASSDQGGGETQYFGPGTRLLVL.

The chain joins TRBV5-1 to TRBJ2-2; a possible D gene is TRBD2 (5 bases). CDR1 and CDR2 from the germline V gene are SGHRS and YFSETQ. The ends were cut back, 4 bases at V and 2 bases at J, with 9 bases in the middle. The CDR3 runs 14 residues. The chain's CDR3 is CASSPRENTGELFF. CDR3 sequence (DNA): TGCGCCAGCAGCCCCCGGGAAAACACCGGGGAGCTGTTTTTT.

The rearrangement joins TRBV4-2 to TRBJ1-2; weak D call: TRBD1 (6 bases). Trimming removed 3 bases from V and 6 bases from J, with 20 bases in between. The CDR3 is 16 amino acids. Germline lookup yields CDR1 LGHNA and CDR2 YNFKEQ. In DNA, the CDR3 is TGTGCCAGCAGCCAGGTAAACTGGGGGCCTCAGGATGGCTACACCTTC. As protein: CASSQVNWGPQDGYTF.

The gene calls are TRBV27 and TRBJ2-4; 10 bases align to TRBD2. Trimming removed 6 bases from V and 7 bases from J; junction bases left unmatched: 6. CDR3 length: 14 amino acids. Germline CDR1 and CDR2: MNHEY and SMNVEV (reference sequence). CDR3 region: CASSLGLALNIQYF. The CDR3 DNA follows: TGTGCCAGCAGCCTGGGACTAGCGTTGAACATTCAGTACTTC.

The chain couples TRBV29-1 to TRBJ2-3; D gene ambiguous. CDR3 length equals 14 residues. Deletions cut 1 base from V and 1 base from J, with 9 bases between. Germline lookup yields CDR1 SQVTM and CDR2 ANQGSEA. The CDR3 DNA is TGCAGCGTTGAAGGCTACCGGGGCACAGATACGCAGTATTTT. Translating gives CSVEGYRGTDTQYF.

The chain has TRBV9 and TRBJ1-2; maybe TRBD1 (6 bases). V was clipped by 4 bases and J by 7 bases, with 14 bases between them. The CDR3 covers 13 residues. Looked up from germline, CDR1 is SGDLS and CDR2 is YYNGEE. Here the CDR3 reads CASSIQGYRGYTF. Here the CDR3 DNA reads TGTGCCAGCAGCATACAGGGCTATCGTGGCTACACCTTC.

This sequence joins TRBV2 and TRBJ2-6, with 13 bases identical to TRBD2. V shed 5 bases, J shed 2 bases, and the junction held 9 bases outside the gene matches. Germline-derived CDR1 and CDR2 are SNHLY and FYNNEI. The CDR3 runs to 19 residues. The CDR3 region has the DNA TGTGCCAGCAGTCCGCGACTAGCGGGAGGTCGTACTGGGGCCAACGTCCTGACTTTC. Encoded protein: CASSPRLAGGRTGANVLTF.

The chain is built from TRBV5-6 and TRBJ2-5, with 7 bases aligning to TRBD1. Germline V lookup: CDR1 SGHDT, CDR2 YYEEEE. The ends lost 4 bases at V and 5 bases at J; junction bases unmatched: 8. CDR3 length: 14 amino acids. CDR3 coding DNA: TGTGCCAGCAGCCTTACAGGGGTCCAGGAGACCCAGTACTTC. It encodes CASSLTGVQETQYF.

The chain couples TRBV29-1 to TRBJ2-1; TRBD1 matches 9 bases. Per the germline V gene, CDR1 is SQVTM and CDR2 is ANQGSEA. The CDR3 consists of 18 residues. The trim removed 4 bases at V and 11 bases at J, leaving 24 bases unmatched. CDR3 in amino acids: CSVVGDRDHLRTSGQQFF. The CDR3 nucleotides read TGCAGCGTTGTAGGGGACAGGGATCATCTGAGGACTAGTGGCCAGCAGTTCTTC.

This chain connects TRBV5-5 to TRBJ1-2; D might be TRBD1 (5 bases). In germline, CDR1 is SGHKS, CDR2 YYEKEE (reference sequence). The CDR3 is 14 amino acids. Trimming stripped 4 bases from V and 8 bases from J, with 18 bases between. CDR3 DNA sequence: TGTGCCAGCAGCGCGGACACTCCGGCGGGGGGCTACACCTTC. As protein: CASSADTPAGGYTF.

This chain uses TRBV4-1 with TRBJ2-3, with D possibly matching TRBD1 (6 bases). The CDR3 runs to 17 residues. V lost 1 base and J lost 3, with 17 bases in between. Germline V CDR1 and CDR2: MGHRA, YSYEKL. CDR3 amino acids: CASSQAEGGRLTDTQYF. CDR3 DNA: TGCGCCAGCAGCCAAGCGGAAGGGGGAAGGTTAACAGATACGCAGTATTTT.

V is TRBV6-6 and J is TRBJ1-5, with 8 bases that match TRBD1. The V gene's germline CDR1 is MNHNY and CDR2 SVGAGI (reference sequence). Trimming at V came to 6 bases and at J to 6 bases, leaving 7 bases not matched to a gene. There are 14 residues in the CDR3. CDR3 region: CASSQQGAGQPQHF. The CDR3 nucleotides read TGTGCCAGCAGCCAGCAGGGGGCGGGTCAGCCCCAGCATTTT.

A few counts support this clone. The CDR3 DNA reads as TGCGCCAGCAGTTCCCCAGACGGAGTAAAAGGCTACACCTTC. Translation gives CASSSPDGVKGYTF. The rearrangement links TRBV5-1 to TRBJ1-2, with D unresolved. The V gene's germline CDR1 is SGHRS and CDR2 YFSETQ. The germline V and J ends were trimmed by 5 bases and 8 bases, with 19 bases remaining between them. This CDR3 is built from 14 residues.

The rearrangement links TRBV7-9 to TRBJ1-5; D gene uncertain. The CDR3 contains 11 residues. The V gene's germline CDR1 is SEHNR and CDR2 FQNEAQ (reference sequence). The CDR3 region is CSPNGDQPQHF. The CDR3 DNA reads as TGTTCCCCCAACGGGGATCAGCCCCAGCATTTT.

The chain joins TRBV7-9 to TRBJ2-7; 9 nucleotides line up with TRBD1. This CDR3 is built from 14 residues. V trimming: 5 bases; J trimming: 7 bases; junction bases outside the gene matches: 9. CDR1 and CDR2 (germline): SEHNR, FQNEAQ (reference sequence). Written as DNA, the CDR3 is TGTGCCAGCAGCCCAAGGACAGGGGTAAATGAGCAGTACTTC. The encoded protein is CASSPRTGVNEQYF.